The 26 T cell receptor beta chains listed next were all sequenced from one sample in a study of Graves' ophthalmopathy and Graves' hyperthyroidism. Amplification of the TCR beta CDR3 regions used RNA transcripts (as template). An opening RT-PCR round employed HTBI primers and preceded a second-round multiplex PCR. In TCRdb, the multiplex PCR reads were re-called with MiXCR into one record per CDR3 protein. The sample lists 52,000 or so distinct CDR3 sequences, approximately 47% seen once, with 4.5% to 5% in the top ten. The sequenced sample consisted of peripheral blood. Receptors were obtained from an adult woman with Graves' ophthalmopathy.

This clonotype was recorded at least ten times. V is TRBV13 and J is TRBJ1-2; the D gene is possibly TRBD1 (5 bases). The V gene's germline CDR1 is PRHDT and CDR2 FYEKMQ (reference sequence). CDR3 length equals 16 residues. Trimming removed 8 bases at V and 5 bases at J, with 24 bases between. CDR3 nucleotides: TGTGCCAGCGGCCCAGGGTACGGGGGTGAGAGGTATGGCTACACCTTC. Translated: CASGPGYGGERYGYTF.

This sequence joins TRBV10-1 and TRBJ1-2, with D hard to call. Trimming left V 2 bases short and J 6 bases short, with 16 bases between. Germline-derived CDR1 and CDR2 are WNHNN and SYGVQD (reference sequence). The CDR3 contains 15 residues. CDR3 sequence (DNA): TGCGCCAGCAGTGAGAAGACAATTCCCCCTAATGGCTACACCTTC. Protein sequence: CASSEKTIPPNGYTF.

This clonotype was seen ten or more times. This sequence joins TRBV4-2 and TRBJ1-5; tentative D call: TRBD1 (5 bases). V was shortened by 5 bases and J by 0 bases, with 8 bases between the two germline ends. There are 14 residues in the CDR3. Germline loops: CDR1 LGHNA, CDR2 YNFKEQ. CDR3 loop: CASSRQYSNQPQHF. The CDR3 DNA follows: TGTGCCAGCAGCAGACAGTATAGCAATCAGCCCCAGCATTTT.

This clonotype was seen ten or more times. This chain links TRBV6-5 with TRBJ2-2, with 8 bases matching TRBD2. The CDR3 runs 18 residues. J gave up 4 bases and V 5 bases, and 15 bases lay outside the gene matches. Per germline, CDR1 MNHEY and CDR2 SVGAGI. The CDR3 here is CASSPTPSGRIRTGELFF. DNA of the CDR3: TGTGCCAGCAGTCCAACCCCGAGCGGGAGAATTCGCACCGGGGAGCTGTTTTTT.

Details on this clonotype: One junction end disagrees with the germline gene, perhaps due to a read error. The chain combines TRBV15 with TRBJ1-4, with D tentatively TRBD1 (6 bases). Per germline, CDR1 LNHNV and CDR2 YYDKDF (reference sequence). This CDR3 is 14 amino acids long. CDR3 bases: TGTGCCGCCAGCAGAGGGGGGGACAATGAAAAACTGTTTTTT. Its translation: CAASRGGDNEKLFF.

Of note for this clonotype: The final CDR3 position lacks the conserved phenylalanine or tryptophan, pointing to a likely read error. Because the CDR3's place on the DNA is in doubt, the DNA is left out and the CDR3 is given as listed by TCRdb. The V call is TRBV9, the J call TRBJ1-3. With termini counted, the CDR3 has 10 amino acids. Germline V gene sequence: CDR1 SGDLS, CDR2 YYNGEE. CDR3 in amino acids: CASSVGRSVA.

There are many counts of this clonotype. The rearrangement joins TRBV5-4 to TRBJ2-1; 9 positions agree with TRBD2. V shed 5 bases and J 4 bases; nucleotides not matched to a gene: 10. The CDR3 runs to 16 residues. Germline CDR1 reads SGHNT; CDR2 reads YYREEE (reference sequence). DNA for the CDR3: TGTGCCAGCAGTCCCCTTAGCGGGGGCGGGTACAATGAGCAGTTCTTC. Encoded protein: CASSPLSGGGYNEQFF.

Ten or more counts support this clonotype. The rearrangement links TRBV7-9 to TRBJ1-2, with D possibly being TRBD1 (5 bases). The CDR3 has 16 amino acids. Germline loops: CDR1 SEHNR, CDR2 FQNEAQ (reference sequence). V lost 1 base, J lost 3 bases, and 15 bases lay in between. The CDR3 loop is CASSLGGRDVHYGYTF. The CDR3 DNA sequence: TGTGCCAGCAGCTTAGGGGGGAGGGACGTACACTATGGCTACACCTTC. The entire variable domain, with the rest obtained from reference TRBV7-9 and TRBJ1-2, is as follows: DTGVSQNPRHKITKRGQNVTFRCDPISEHNRLYWYRQTLGQGPEFLTYFQNEAQLEKSRLLSDRFSAERPKGSFSTLEIQRTEQGDSAMYLCASSLGGRDVHYGYTFGSGTRLTVV.

In this sample, this clonotype turned up many times. This rearrangement joins TRBV2 to TRBJ2-4; D might be TRBD1 (5 bases). Per the germline V gene, CDR1 is SNHLY and CDR2 is FYNNEI. The CDR3 sequence is 20 residues long. V was shortened by 1 base and J by 1 base, with 23 bases between the two germline ends. The CDR3, as DNA: TGTGCCAGCAGTGAAGAAGGGCAGGGCGGCCGTGCAAGTGCCAAAAACATTCAGTACTTC. It translates to CASSEEGQGGRASAKNIQYF.

The chain combines TRBV9 with TRBJ2-1; TRBD2 might be the D (6 bases). The CDR3 totals 15 residues. The ends were cut back, 5 bases at V and 7 bases at J, with 19 bases in the middle. The germline CDR1 and CDR2 sequences are SGDLS and YYNGEE. CDR3 sequence reads: CASRSGLSAGNEQFF. The CDR3 region has the DNA TGTGCCAGCAGGTCCGGACTATCCGCCGGGAATGAGCAGTTCTTC.

At least ten counts were recorded for this clonotype. The rearrangement joins TRBV4-3 to TRBJ2-7, with a possible D match to TRBD2 (6 bases). Germline CDR1 and CDR2: LGHNA and YSLEER. This CDR3 is built from 17 residues. Between the trimmed V and J ends, which lost 0 bases and 3 bases, there was a span of 18 bases. In nucleotides, the CDR3 is TGCGCCAGCAGCCAAGAACATATTGGCAGGACTAACTACGAGCAGTACTTC. Its protein product is CASSQEHIGRTNYEQYF.

The table lists this clonotype with a few counts. This rearrangement joins TRBV20-1 to TRBJ1-6; 9 nucleotides match TRBD1. The germline V gene has CDR1 DFQATT and CDR2 SNEGSKA (reference sequence). The trim removed 0 bases at V and 7 bases at J, leaving 7 bases unmatched. The CDR3 has 16 residues. Here the CDR3 DNA reads TGCAGTGCTAGAGAGGCGAACGGACAGGGGAATTCACCCCTCCACTTT. Its translation: CSAREANGQGNSPLHF.

A remark on this clonotype: The CDR3 end shows no conserved phenylalanine or tryptophan, and so a read error is likely. CDR3 in DNA: TGCAGTGCTATTAGCGGGAGGGGGACAGATACGCAGTATCTT. Translated, it gives CSAISGRGTDTQYL. The V and J genes are TRBV20-1 and TRBJ2-3; 11 bases match TRBD2. V was pared by 4 bases and J by 3 bases, with 3 bases of the junction left unmatched. This CDR3 is built from 14 residues. The germline V gene has CDR1 DFQATT and CDR2 SNEGSKA (reference sequence).

By frequency in the sample, this clonotype is medium-sized. This chain joins TRBV19 and TRBJ2-6, with TRBD2 identical over 7 bases. V lost 3 bases, J lost 1 base, and 6 bases stayed unmatched. The CDR3 runs to 17 residues. CDR1 and CDR2 (germline): LNHDA, SQIVND (reference sequence). CDR3 DNA sequence: TGTGCCAGTAGTATTGGCGGGAGCGAGTCTGGGGCCAACGTCCTGACTTTC. Translated: CASSIGGSESGANVLTF.

Only a few counts were recorded for this clonotype. This chain joins TRBV6-6 and TRBJ2-4; 8 nucleotides agree with TRBD1. Germline V gene data show CDR1 as MNHNY and CDR2 as SVGAGI (reference sequence). V trimming: 0 bases; J trimming: 0 bases; junction bases outside the gene matches: 10. The CDR3 is 19 amino acids. The CDR3 region has the DNA TGTGCCAGCAGTTACTCGTTTACAGGGGGACAGCTAGCCAAAAACATTCAGTACTTC. Its translation is CASSYSFTGGQLAKNIQYF.

In this sample, this clonotype turned up many times. The chain recombines TRBV20-1 with TRBJ2-1; D is unclear. CDR1 DFQATT and CDR2 SNEGSKA come from the germline V gene (reference sequence). Between the trimmed V and J ends, which lost 7 bases and 5 bases, there was a span of 12 bases. This CDR3 comprises 12 residues. CDR3 protein: CSGTSQDNEQFF. CDR3 DNA sequence: TGCAGTGGGACGAGCCAAGACAATGAGCAGTTCTTC.

This clonotype showed up many times. This sequence joins TRBV13 and TRBJ2-5; D possibly corresponds to TRBD2 (5 bases). V lost 1 base and J lost 4, with 10 bases in between. The CDR3 is made up of 14 amino acids. CDR1 PRHDT and CDR2 FYEKMQ come from the germline V gene (reference sequence). CDR3 protein: CASSLVSGGETQYF. CDR3 in DNA: TGTGCCAGCAGCTTAGTCAGCGGTGGAGAGACCCAGTACTTC.

This clonotype occurred many times. This chain joins TRBV9 and TRBJ2-1; the D is unclear. There are 15 residues in the CDR3. Between the trimmed V and J ends, which lost 2 bases and 2 bases, there was a span of 11 bases. The germline V gene has CDR1 SGDLS and CDR2 YYNGEE. CDR3 sequence reads: CASSVTGLPYNEQFF. For the CDR3, the DNA is TGTGCCAGCAGCGTCACCGGGTTACCCTACAATGAGCAGTTCTTC.

With regard to this clonotype: The junction departs from the called germline gene at one end, perhaps through a read error. This chain links TRBV30 with TRBJ2-1, with D maybe TRBD1 (7 bases). Germline V gives CDR1 GTSNPN, CDR2 SVGIG (reference sequence). This CDR3 region has 16 residues. Here the CDR3 reads CAWSVGRDSSYNVQFF. DNA for the CDR3: TGTGCCTGGAGTGTAGGGCGGGACAGCTCCTACAATGTGCAGTTCTTC. The variable domain in full, completed from reference TRBV30 and TRBJ2-1, reads SQTIHQWPATLVQPVGSPLSLECTVEGTSNPNLYWYRQAAGRGLQLLFYSVGIGQISSEVPQNLSASRPQDRQFILSSKKLLLSDSGFYLCAWSVGRDSSYNVQFFGPGTRLTVL.

This chain uses TRBV10-2 with TRBJ2-7; the match to TRBD1 covers 7 bases. Per the germline V gene, CDR1 is WSHSY and CDR2 is SAAADI. With V trimmed by 7 bases and J by 2 bases, 5 bases remained unmatched. This CDR3 region has 13 residues. The CDR3 protein is CASKGQAAYEQYV. The CDR3, as DNA: TGCGCCAGCAAAGGACAGGCGGCCTACGAGCAGTACGTC.

This chain joins TRBV19 and TRBJ2-3; the match to TRBD2 covers 11 bases. The CDR3 length is 18 residues. Germline V gene lookup returns CDR1 LNHDA and CDR2 SQIVND (reference sequence). V shed 5 bases and J 0 bases; nucleotides not matched to a gene: 10. CDR3 amino acids: CASSLAGGRGRSTDTQYF. The CDR3 DNA follows: TGTGCCAGTAGTTTAGCGGGAGGGCGAGGACGGAGCACAGATACGCAGTATTTT.

The V and J genes are TRBV19 and TRBJ1-2, with TRBD1 identical over 8 bases. The CDR3 has 13 residues. Germline trimming cut 3 bases from V and 7 bases from J; bases unmatched to any gene: 4. Looked up from germline, CDR1 is LNHDA and CDR2 is SQIVND (reference sequence). The CDR3 is CASSIQGAGGYTF. The CDR3 region has the DNA TGTGCCAGTAGTATTCAGGGGGCGGGTGGCTACACCTTC.

This clonotype was seen repeatedly, ten times or more. The gene calls are TRBV7-9 and TRBJ2-5; 9 bases are a match to TRBD2. The CDR3 is 15 amino acids. Trimming cost V 3 bases and J 5 bases; bases outside gene matches: 7. Germline values: CDR1 SEHNR, CDR2 FQNEAQ (reference sequence). The CDR3 loop reads CASSLWREGRETQYF. The CDR3, as DNA: TGTGCCAGCAGCTTGTGGCGGGAGGGCCGGGAGACCCAGTACTTC.

In its sample, this clonotype was seen once. The chain couples TRBV7-9 to TRBJ2-1; D could derive from TRBD1 or TRBD2 (6 bases each). The germline gives CDR1 SEHNR, CDR2 FQNEAQ (reference sequence). The CDR3 length is 20 residues. The V end was cut by 2 bases, the J end by 0 bases, with 23 bases between. CDR3 DNA: TGTGCCAGCAGCTTAATCCTAGGGATGGGGGGCCTCAGCTCCTACAATGAGCAGTTCTTC. It is translated as CASSLILGMGGLSSYNEQFF.

The J gene is TRBJ2-7, the V gene TRBV7-2, with TRBD2 matching over 8 bases. Germline V gene lookup returns CDR1 SGHTA and CDR2 FQGNSA. This CDR3 is 16 amino acids long. V shed 3 bases, J shed 5 bases, and the junction held 12 bases outside the gene matches. CDR3 protein: CASSFYYLSGSDEQYF. CDR3 nucleotides: TGTGCCAGCAGCTTTTATTATTTGAGCGGGAGCGACGAGCAGTACTTC. Full variable domain (rest looked up from reference TRBV7-2 and TRBJ2-7): GAGVSQSPSNKVTEKGKDVELRCDPISGHTALYWYRQSLGQGLEFLIYFQGNSAPDKSGLPSDRFSAERTGGSVSTLTIQRTQQEDSAVYLCASSFYYLSGSDEQYFGPGTRLTVT.

The rearrangement joins TRBV19 to TRBJ2-5; 7 bases are shared with TRBD1. The germline CDR1 and CDR2 sequences are LNHDA and SQIVND (reference sequence). The CDR3 runs to 14 residues. Trimming removed 5 bases from V and 8 bases from J; junction bases left unmatched: 11. Here the CDR3 reads CASSQVGGGETQYF. The CDR3 DNA reads TGTGCCAGTAGTCAGGTAGGGGGCGGCGAAACCCAGTACTTC. Full variable domain (remainder filled in from reference TRBV19 and TRBJ2-5): DGGITQSPKYLFRKEGQNVTLSCEQNLNHDAMYWYRQDPGQGLRLIYYSQIVNDFQKGDIAEGYSVSREKKESFPLTVTSAQKNPTAFYLCASSQVGGGETQYFGPGTRLLVL.